Following are 26 T cell receptor beta chains from one sample sequenced in a study of T cell responses to AZD1222 COVID-19 vaccine. Repertoires were generated with immunoSEQ multiplex PCR, while TCRdb's copy carries only in-frame clones and drops some. This table has 120,000 to 150,000 clones, over 75% appearing once. This specimen consisted of peripheral blood, obtained 28 days after the second dose of the MenACWY control vaccine. All receptors derive from an adult who received the MenACWY meningococcal vaccine as a control.

This chain links TRBV6-5 with TRBJ1-5, with no clear D. Looked up from germline, CDR1 is MNHEY and CDR2 is SVGAGI. Trimming removed 0 bases from V and 4 bases from J, with 7 bases in between. The CDR3 sequence is 14 residues long. CDR3 sequence: CASSYSGENQPQHF. The CDR3 DNA reads as TGTGCCAGCAGTTACTCCGGGGAGAATCAGCCCCAGCATTTT.

The CDR3 DNA reads TGTGCCAGCAGTTTAGCCCCGGGGGAGGGGGACTACTATGGCTACACCTTC. Translating gives CASSLAPGEGDYYGYTF. The rearrangement uses TRBV27 and TRBJ1-2, with a possible D match to TRBD1 (6 bases). V was cut by 2 bases and J by 3 bases, with 19 bases left in between. The CDR3 loop spans 17 amino acids. Per the germline V gene, CDR1 is MNHEY and CDR2 is SMNVEV (reference sequence).

The rearrangement links TRBV12-3 or TRBV12-4 to TRBJ2-7, with D uncertain. Trimming shortened V by 5 bases and J by 6 bases, and 14 bases separated the two germline ends. The CDR3 runs to 13 residues. The CDR3 spells CASSAGPSSEQYF. CDR3 DNA: TGTGCCAGCAGTGCCGGGCCCAGCAGCGAGCAGTACTTC.

The gene calls are TRBV5-4 and TRBJ1-2; a possible D gene is TRBD1 (5 bases). The V end was cut by 4 bases, the J end by 0 bases, with 16 bases between. The V gene's germline CDR1 is SGHNT and CDR2 YYREEE (reference sequence). The CDR3 covers 16 residues. CDR3 coding DNA: TGTGCCAGCAGCCCACCGCGACAGACAGCTAACTATGGCTACACCTTC. Its protein product is CASSPPRQTANYGYTF. The entire variable domain, with the rest obtained from reference TRBV5-4 and TRBJ1-2, is as follows: ETGVTQSPTHLIKTRGQQVTLRCSSQSGHNTVSWYQQALGQGPQFIFQYYREEENGRGNFPPRFSGLQFPNYSSELNVNALELDDSALYLCASSPPRQTANYGYTFGSGTRLTVV.

This clone was recorded a few times. The V gene is TRBV19, the J gene TRBJ2-7; tentative D call: TRBD1 (5 bases). V was trimmed by 1 base and J by 5 bases, leaving 15 bases between them. Germline lookup yields CDR1 LNHDA and CDR2 SQIVND (reference sequence). This CDR3 comprises 15 residues. The CDR3 sequence is CASSIARGQWNEQYF. Written as DNA, the CDR3 is TGTGCCAGTAGTATAGCAAGGGGCCAATGGAACGAGCAGTACTTC.

The chain uses TRBV13 and TRBJ2-3; TRBD1 might be the D (5 bases). The CDR3 loop spans 20 amino acids. The germline CDR1 and CDR2 sequences are PRHDT and FYEKMQ (reference sequence). Trimming stripped 1 base from V and 4 bases from J, with 27 bases between. CDR3 bases: TGTGCCAGCAGCTTAGTTTCCACAGGCGGAAGGGGCTTTAGGGCAGATACGCAGTATTTT. This sequence encodes CASSLVSTGGRGFRADTQYF. Combining the CDR3 with reference TRBV13 and TRBJ2-3 gives the whole variable domain AAGVIQSPRHLIKEKRETATLKCYPIPRHDTVYWYQQGPGQDPQFLISFYEKMQSDKGSIPDRFSAQQFSDYHSELNMSSLELGDSALYFCASSLVSTGGRGFRADTQYFGPGTRLTVL.

This chain links TRBV9 with TRBJ1-3, with TRBD1 matching 7 bases. CDR1 SGDLS and CDR2 YYNGEE come from the germline V gene. The CDR3 sequence is 16 residues long. V lost 3 bases, J lost 4 bases, and 10 bases stayed unmatched. CDR3 DNA sequence: TGTGCCAGCAGCGCCCGGTGGGGGACAGAAGGAAACACCATATATTTT. It yields the protein CASSARWGTEGNTIYF.

The rearrangement uses TRBV6-2 or TRBV6-3 and TRBJ2-3; 8 bases are shared with TRBD2. Germline V lookup: CDR1 MNHEY, CDR2 SVGEGT. V was pared by 1 base and J by 3 bases, with 9 bases of the junction left unmatched. CDR3 size: 17 residues. CDR3 protein: CASSYFHRGGRTDTQYF. Here the CDR3 DNA reads TGTGCCAGCAGTTACTTCCACCGGGGGGGCCGGACAGATACGCAGTATTTT.

V usage is TRBV18 and J usage is TRBJ2-1; 11 bases match TRBD2. Germline V CDR1 and CDR2: KGHSH, LQKENI. Trimming at V came to 2 bases and at J to 3 bases, leaving 9 bases not matched to a gene. CDR3 size: 18 residues. The CDR3 is CASSPGTDSGGDYNEQFF. The CDR3 DNA is TGTGCCAGCTCACCAGGAACGGATAGCGGGGGGGACTACAATGAGCAGTTCTTC. Based on the CDR3 plus reference TRBV18 and TRBJ2-1, the full variable domain is NAGVMQNPRHLVRRRGQEARLRCSPMKGHSHVYWYRQLPEEGLKFMVYLQKENIIDESGMPKERFSAEFPKEGPSILRIQQVVRGDSAAYFCASSPGTDSGGDYNEQFFGPGTRLTVL.

The V call is TRBV14, the J call TRBJ1-1, with D tentatively TRBD1 (6 bases). Germline CDR1 and CDR2: SGHDN and FVKESK. V was cut by 4 bases and J by 2 bases, with 11 bases left in between. The CDR3 sequence is 14 residues long. In DNA form, the CDR3 reads TGTGCCAGCAGCCGTTGGGACACTAACACTGAAGCTTTCTTT. It is translated as CASSRWDTNTEAFF.

The chain couples TRBV15 to TRBJ1-2, with 7 bases lining up with TRBD1. The CDR3 totals 16 residues. With 6 bases clipped from V and 0 bases from J, the junction kept 10 bases outside the gene matches. Germline-derived CDR1 and CDR2 are LNHNV and YYDKDF (reference sequence). CDR3 nucleotides: TGTGCCACCAGAAGACAGGGAGGGATGGCTAACTATGGCTACACCTTC. Translating gives CATRRQGGMANYGYTF.

The rearrangement joins TRBV6-5 to TRBJ2-1, with 10 bases lining up with TRBD1. CDR1 and CDR2 (germline): MNHEY, SVGAGI. There are 16 residues in the CDR3. The junction had 8 bases not matched to a gene; V was cut back by 2 bases and J by 7 bases. In nucleotides, the CDR3 is TGTGCCAGCAGTTACCAGGTGGGACAGGGGCGTAATGAGCAGTTCTTC. Its translation is CASSYQVGQGRNEQFF.

CDR3 in DNA: TGTGCCACCAGCGCCAACGTGGATCAGCCCCAGCATTTT. Amino acid sequence: CATSANVDQPQHF. The chain couples TRBV15 to TRBJ1-5; D unresolved. Germline CDR1 is LNHNV and CDR2 is YYDKDF (reference sequence). Deletions cut 5 bases from V and 5 bases from J, with 10 bases between. The CDR3 consists of 13 residues.

The chain is built from TRBV7-6 and TRBJ2-1; 11 bases are shared with TRBD2. J was trimmed by 5 bases and V by 4 bases; bases with no gene match: 4. From germline, CDR1 is SGHVS and CDR2 FNYEAQ. This CDR3 has 15 amino acids. CDR3 nucleotides: TGTGCCAGCAGCTCCGGGACTAGCGGAAACAATGAGCAGTTCTTC. This sequence encodes CASSSGTSGNNEQFF. Based on the CDR3 plus reference TRBV7-6 and TRBJ2-1, the full variable domain is GAGVSQSPRYKVTKRGQDVALRCDPISGHVSLYWYRQALGQGPEFLTYFNYEAQQDKSGLPNDRFSAERPEGSISTLTIQRTEQRDSAMYRCASSSGTSGNNEQFFGPGTRLTVL.

The chain carries TRBV19 and TRBJ1-4; D gene uncertain. Trimming cost V 6 bases and J 8 bases, with 19 bases left between them. This CDR3 is built from 15 residues. Germline CDR1 is LNHDA and CDR2 is SQIVND (reference sequence). CDR3 sequence reads: CASRSSNYRGEKLFF. The CDR3 DNA sequence: TGTGCCAGTAGATCGTCGAATTACCGAGGCGAAAAACTGTTTTTT.

This chain uses TRBV27 with TRBJ2-1, with 8 nucleotides matching TRBD2. Germline loops: CDR1 MNHEY, CDR2 SMNVEV (reference sequence). CDR3 size: 15 residues. The junction had 7 bases not matched to a gene; V was cut back by 5 bases and J by 4 bases. The CDR3 DNA is TGTGCCAGCAGTGATAGCGGGATAGCGTACAATGAGCAGTTCTTC. This gives the protein CASSDSGIAYNEQFF.

V is TRBV11-3 and J is TRBJ2-3, with unresolved D. The length of the CDR3 is 15 residues. V was clipped by 5 bases and J by 3 bases, with 15 bases between them. Per the germline V gene, CDR1 is SGHNT and CDR2 is YENEEA. The CDR3 region is CASSLRTAGTDTQYF. The CDR3 bases are TGTGCCAGCAGCCTTAGGACGGCAGGAACAGATACGCAGTATTTT.

This chain uses TRBV4-2 with TRBJ2-1; D may be TRBD1 or TRBD2 (5 bases each). V shed 1 base and J shed 2 bases, with 12 bases lying between them. The CDR3 loop spans 16 amino acids. Germline lookup yields CDR1 LGHNA and CDR2 YNFKEQ. This CDR3 is CASSQGPGPTYNEQFF. The CDR3 DNA follows: TGTGCCAGCAGCCAAGGGCCGGGACCAACCTACAATGAGCAGTTCTTC.

This clone occurred a few times. The chain combines TRBV7-3 with TRBJ1-2; weak D call: TRBD1 (6 bases). V shed 5 bases and J shed 8 bases, with 15 bases lying between them. Germline lookup yields CDR1 SGHTA and CDR2 FQGTGA. The CDR3 is 13 residues long. The CDR3 bases are TGTGCCAGCAGCCCCCCCGGGGGGGGCGGCTACACCTTC. Encoded protein: CASSPPGGGGYTF.

This clone was seen only once. The CDR3 reads CASSLEQGAYDTQYF. The CDR3 bases are TGCGCCAGCAGCTTGGAACAGGGGGCATATGATACGCAGTATTTT. This sequence joins TRBV5-1 and TRBJ2-3, with TRBD1 matching over 9 bases. Germline CDR1 is SGHRS and CDR2 is YFSETQ. The CDR3 is 15 amino acids. V was clipped by 0 bases and J by 6 bases; unmatched bases: 5.

J is TRBJ1-6 and V is TRBV7-2; D unresolved. This CDR3 comprises 12 residues. From germline, CDR1 is SGHTA and CDR2 FQGNSA. V was trimmed by 5 bases and J by 2 bases, leaving 1 base between them. For the CDR3, the DNA is TGTGCCAGCAGCCCCTATAATTCACCCCTCCACTTT. Translation: CASSPYNSPLHF.

J is TRBJ2-1 and V is TRBV18; 13 bases align to TRBD2. CDR3 length: 14 amino acids. CDR1 KGHSH and CDR2 LQKENI come from the germline V gene. The ends lost 6 bases at V and 7 bases at J; junction bases unmatched: 3. CDR3 sequence reads: CASSGLAGLNEQFF. CDR3 DNA sequence: TGTGCCAGCTCGGGACTAGCGGGGCTGAATGAGCAGTTCTTC.

The rearrangement uses TRBV9 and TRBJ2-7; D unresolved. This CDR3 contains 13 residues. Trimming took 1 base from V and 6 from J, leaving 11 bases between them. CDR1 and CDR2 (germline): SGDLS, YYNGEE. The CDR3 sequence is CASSVQDGFEQYF. The DNA for the CDR3 is TGTGCCAGCAGCGTACAGGACGGGTTCGAGCAGTACTTC. Using reference TRBV9 and TRBJ2-7 for the parts outside the CDR3, the full variable domain is DSGVTQTPKHLITATGQRVTLRCSPRSGDLSVYWYQQSLDQGLQFLIQYYNGEERAKGNILERFSAQQFPDLHSELNLSSLELGDSALYFCASSVQDGFEQYFGPGTRLTVT.

This clone was seen only a few times. V usage is TRBV29-1 and J usage is TRBJ1-1, with D unclear. The CDR3 sequence is 12 residues long. V shed 7 bases and J shed 0 bases, with 9 bases lying between them. Germline CDR1 SQVTM, CDR2 ANQGSEA. The CDR3 reads CSARQMNTEAFF. The CDR3, as DNA: TGCAGCGCACGCCAGATGAACACTGAAGCTTTCTTT.

The rearrangement joins TRBV7-9 to TRBJ2-5; 8 bases are a match to TRBD1. Germline V gene lookup returns CDR1 SEHNR and CDR2 FQNEAQ (reference sequence). The CDR3 length is 15 residues. V lost 5 bases, J lost 5 bases, and 10 bases stayed unmatched. The CDR3 region is CASSPATGAQETQYF. In DNA form, the CDR3 reads TGTGCCAGCAGCCCCGCGACAGGGGCTCAGGAGACCCAGTACTTC.

This clone has only a few counts. The chain is built from TRBV6-5 and TRBJ2-3, with TRBD1 identical over 8 bases. V was pared by 8 bases and J by 6 bases, with 7 bases of the junction left unmatched. The CDR3 has 13 amino acids. CDR1 and CDR2 (germline): MNHEY, SVGAGI. CDR3 nucleotides: TGTGCCAGCGGCAGGGGGCGCTCGGATACGCAGTATTTT. This encodes CASGRGRSDTQYF.